This T cell receptor (beta chain) was documented in a study of metastatic and nonmetastatic thyroid tumors. Study details: Both malignant and benign thyroid patients supplied peripheral blood and tumor or nodule tissue samples, across which the repertoires of these patients were then compared.

The sample holds a few counts of this clone. The antigen remains undetermined. Sequence at one end of the junction differs from germline and may be a read error. Nobody among the patients had been given any treatment before thyroid surgery. The length of the CDR3 is 14 residues. Germline V gene sequence: CDR1 SNHLY, CDR2 FYNNEI. In the original processing: CDR3 differences across clinicopathological groups were used to build a distant-metastasis classifier for papillary thyroid cancer. TCRdb re-processed the PCR reads through MiXCR. TCRdb, rather than the study authors, made the V and J calls. This table has about 30,000 clones, less than 25% appearing once. General observations from the study: A significant increase in TCR beta diversity was reportedly seen in malignant thyroid tumors relative to benign nodules, in blood and tumor.

This receptor was obtained from a female donor with papillary thyroid cancer or a benign thyroid nodule (not recorded which). Some clones in this sample may be carry-over from other donors' samples. Sequenced input: blood. V usage is TRBV2 and J usage is TRBJ1-1; D call uncertain. The CDR3, as DNA: TGTGCCAGCAGCCTGAAAGAAACGAACACTGAAGCCTTCTTT. Protein: CASSLKETNTEAFF.